The clone carrying this TCR beta chain was seen repeatedly, ten times or more. The sample belongs to a study of response to subunit inactivated influenza vaccine. Each CDR3 protein is one row after TCRdb ran MiXCR on the RT-PCR reads. The sample holds about 570,000 distinct CDR3 sequences, around 11% seen once. Per germline, CDR1 SGHRS and CDR2 YFSETQ. V was pared by 5 bases and J by 5 bases, with 17 bases between. The length of the CDR3 is 15 residues. Separately, the same data were catalogued under a study of T cells expressing NK-cell markers. That work adds: 5'RACE template switching with UMIs generated TCR beta cDNA. Dominant NKG2C+ clonotypes were found to form roughly 1.0-7.0% of CD8+ T cells in over five donors.

The source material was PBMCs from blood, sampled on the day of vaccination. The sequence came from a man aged 50-59 years who received an inactivated influenza vaccine. The chain carries TRBV5-1 and TRBJ2-4; D unclear. In DNA form, the CDR3 reads TGCGCCAGCAGAACCGACGTCGCGCTTGAAAACATTCAGTACTTC. Its protein product is CASRTDVALENIQYF.